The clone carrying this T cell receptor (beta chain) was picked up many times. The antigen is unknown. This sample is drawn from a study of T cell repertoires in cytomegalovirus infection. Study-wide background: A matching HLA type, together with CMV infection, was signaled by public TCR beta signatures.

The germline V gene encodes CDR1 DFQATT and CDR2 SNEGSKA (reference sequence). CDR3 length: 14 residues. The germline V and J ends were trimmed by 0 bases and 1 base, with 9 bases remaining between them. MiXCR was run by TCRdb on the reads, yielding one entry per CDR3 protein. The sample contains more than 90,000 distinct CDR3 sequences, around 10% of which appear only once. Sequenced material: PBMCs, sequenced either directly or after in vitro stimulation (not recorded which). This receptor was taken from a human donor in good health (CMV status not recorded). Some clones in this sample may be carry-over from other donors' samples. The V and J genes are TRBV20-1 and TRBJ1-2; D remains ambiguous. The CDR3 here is CSARDFPLNYGYTF. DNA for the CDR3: TGCAGTGCTAGAGATTTCCCCCTTAACTATGGCTACACCTTC.